Sequencing of this T cell receptor (beta chain) was carried out in a study of early T cells in non-severe SARS-CoV-2 infection. On the study more broadly: Sequencing used unsorted whole-blood bulk RNA, so chains lack pairing.

CDR1 and CDR2 from the germline V gene are GTSNPN and SVGIG (reference sequence). The CDR3 is made up of 14 amino acids. As for this clonotype: A junction end diverges from the germline sequence, so it may reflect a read error.

TCRdb passed the 5' RACE reads through MiXCR, listing each CDR3 protein once. The repertoire holds under 95,000 distinct CDR3 sequences, with around 12% as singletons. The sample consisted of whole blood. The V and J genes are TRBV30 and TRBJ2-7, with TRBD1 identical over 8 bases. The TCR sequence derives from an adult who was a healthcare worker with PCR-confirmed SARS-CoV-2 infection or an uninfected control (not recorded which). The chain's CDR3 is CAWSPTGQGPGCDF. Written as DNA, the CDR3 is TGTGCCTGGAGTCCTACCGGACAGGGCCCCGGCTGTGACTTC.